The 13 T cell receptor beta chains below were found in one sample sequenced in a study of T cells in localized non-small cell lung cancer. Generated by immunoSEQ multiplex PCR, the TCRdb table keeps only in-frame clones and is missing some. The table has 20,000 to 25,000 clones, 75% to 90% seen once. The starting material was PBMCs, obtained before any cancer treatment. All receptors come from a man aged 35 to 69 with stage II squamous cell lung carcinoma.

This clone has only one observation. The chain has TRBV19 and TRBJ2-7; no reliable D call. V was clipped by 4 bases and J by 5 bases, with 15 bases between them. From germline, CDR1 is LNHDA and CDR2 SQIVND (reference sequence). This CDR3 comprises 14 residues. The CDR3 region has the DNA TGTGCCAGTAGTAAAAAGGTCGCACTCCACGAGCAGTACTTC. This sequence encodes CASSKKVALHEQYF.

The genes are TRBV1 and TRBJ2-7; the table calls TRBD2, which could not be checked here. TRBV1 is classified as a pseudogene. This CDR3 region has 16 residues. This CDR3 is CTSSQDSGGGSYEQYF. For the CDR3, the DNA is TGCACCAGCAGCCAAGATAGCGGGGGGGGCTCCTACGAGCAGTACTTC.

In nucleotides, the CDR3 is TGTGCCAGCAGTAAACCCAATATTCGGGGTGAGCAGTTCTTC. Residues: CASSKPNIRGEQFF. The rearrangement joins TRBV6-5 to TRBJ2-1; possible D gene TRBD2, 5 bases. Trimming stripped 5 bases from V and 9 bases from J, with 17 bases between. The CDR3 has 14 amino acids. The germline V gene has CDR1 MNHEY and CDR2 SVGAGI.

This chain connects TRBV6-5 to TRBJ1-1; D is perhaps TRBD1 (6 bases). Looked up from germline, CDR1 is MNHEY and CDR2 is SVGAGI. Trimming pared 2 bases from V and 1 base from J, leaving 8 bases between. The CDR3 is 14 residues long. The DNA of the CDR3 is TGTGCCAGCAGTTACGCCAGGGGGAACACTGAAGCTTTCTTT. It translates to CASSYARGNTEAFF.

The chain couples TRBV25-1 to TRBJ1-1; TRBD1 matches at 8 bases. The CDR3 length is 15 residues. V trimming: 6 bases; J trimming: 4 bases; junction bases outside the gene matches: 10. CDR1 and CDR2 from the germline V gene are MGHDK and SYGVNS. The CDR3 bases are TGTGCCAGCAGAAAACCCGGGACAGGCCCCACTGAAGCTTTCTTT. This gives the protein CASRKPGTGPTEAFF.

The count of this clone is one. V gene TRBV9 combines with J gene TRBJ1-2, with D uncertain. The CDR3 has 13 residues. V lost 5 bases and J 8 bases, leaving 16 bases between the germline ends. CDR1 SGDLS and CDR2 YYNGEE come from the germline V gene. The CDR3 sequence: CASSSRVGMGYTF. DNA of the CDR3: TGTGCCAGCAGTTCCCGGGTAGGGATGGGCTACACCTTC. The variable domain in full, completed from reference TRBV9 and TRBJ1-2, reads DSGVTQTPKHLITATGQRVTLRCSPRSGDLSVYWYQQSLDQGLQFLIQYYNGEERAKGNILERFSAQQFPDLHSELNLSSLELGDSALYFCASSSRVGMGYTFGSGTRLTVV.

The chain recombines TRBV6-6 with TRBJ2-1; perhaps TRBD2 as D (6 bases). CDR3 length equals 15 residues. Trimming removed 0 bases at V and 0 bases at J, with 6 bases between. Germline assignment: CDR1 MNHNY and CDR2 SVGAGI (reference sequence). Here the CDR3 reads CASSYSGGSYNEQFF. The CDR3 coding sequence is TGTGCCAGCAGTTACTCCGGGGGCTCCTACAATGAGCAGTTCTTC.

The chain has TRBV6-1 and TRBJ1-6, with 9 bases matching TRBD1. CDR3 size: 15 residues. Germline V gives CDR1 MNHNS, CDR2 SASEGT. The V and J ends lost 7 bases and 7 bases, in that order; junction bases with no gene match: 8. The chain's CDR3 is CASTSDRGGNSPLHF. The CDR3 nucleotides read TGTGCCAGCACATCAGACAGGGGGGGAAATTCACCCCTCCACTTT.

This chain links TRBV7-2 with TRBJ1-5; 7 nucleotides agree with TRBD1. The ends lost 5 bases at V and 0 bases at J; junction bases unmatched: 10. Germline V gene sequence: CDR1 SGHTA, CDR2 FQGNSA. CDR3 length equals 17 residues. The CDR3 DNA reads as TGTGCCAGCAGCCCGAGGACAGGACTAAATAGCAATCAGCCCCAGCATTTT. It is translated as CASSPRTGLNSNQPQHF.

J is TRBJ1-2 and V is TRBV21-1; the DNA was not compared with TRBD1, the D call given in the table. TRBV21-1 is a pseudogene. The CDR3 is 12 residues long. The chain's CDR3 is CASSQFRDGSGF. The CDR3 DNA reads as TGTGCCAGCAGCCAATTCAGGGATGGTTCGGGCTTC.

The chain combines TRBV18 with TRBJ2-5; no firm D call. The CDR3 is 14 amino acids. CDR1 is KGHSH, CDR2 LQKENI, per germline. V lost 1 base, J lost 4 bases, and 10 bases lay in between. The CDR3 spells CASSPLPLPETQYF. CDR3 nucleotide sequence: TGTGCCAGCTCACCACTTCCCCTCCCAGAGACCCAGTACTTC.

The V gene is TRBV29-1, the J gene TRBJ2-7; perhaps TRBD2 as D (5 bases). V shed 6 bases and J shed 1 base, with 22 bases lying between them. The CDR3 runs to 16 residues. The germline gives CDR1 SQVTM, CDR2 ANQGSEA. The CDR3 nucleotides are TGCAGCGTGCAAGGAGGTGGCCGCTTCTTTTCCTACGAGCAGTACTTC. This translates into CSVQGGGRFFSYEQYF.

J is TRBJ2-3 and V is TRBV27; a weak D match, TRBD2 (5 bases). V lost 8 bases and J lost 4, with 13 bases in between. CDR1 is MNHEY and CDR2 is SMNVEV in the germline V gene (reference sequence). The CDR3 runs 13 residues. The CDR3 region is CASRPRGSDTQYF. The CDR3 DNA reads TGTGCCAGCCGGCCCCGGGGATCAGATACGCAGTATTTT.